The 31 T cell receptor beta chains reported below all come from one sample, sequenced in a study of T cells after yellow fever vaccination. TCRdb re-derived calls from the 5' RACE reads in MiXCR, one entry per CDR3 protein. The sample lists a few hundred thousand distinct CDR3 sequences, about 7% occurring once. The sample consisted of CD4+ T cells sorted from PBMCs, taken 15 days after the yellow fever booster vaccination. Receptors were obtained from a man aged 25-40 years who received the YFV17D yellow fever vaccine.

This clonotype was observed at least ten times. CDR3: CASSSLGVDTQYF. The CDR3 nucleotides read TGTGCCAGCAGCTCACTGGGCGTTGATACGCAGTATTTT. J is TRBJ2-3 and V is TRBV7-2; D is unresolved. CDR1 is SGHTA and CDR2 is FQGNSA in the germline V gene. The CDR3 runs to 13 residues. The V end lost 4 bases, the J end lost 6 bases, and 11 bases lay between the germline ends.

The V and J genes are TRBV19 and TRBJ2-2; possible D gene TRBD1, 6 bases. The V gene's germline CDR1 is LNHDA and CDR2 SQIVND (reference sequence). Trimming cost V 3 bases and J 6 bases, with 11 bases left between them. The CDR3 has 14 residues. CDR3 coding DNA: TGTGCCAGTAGTATCAACAGGGCGTCCGGGGAGCTGTTTTTT. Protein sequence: CASSINRASGELFF.

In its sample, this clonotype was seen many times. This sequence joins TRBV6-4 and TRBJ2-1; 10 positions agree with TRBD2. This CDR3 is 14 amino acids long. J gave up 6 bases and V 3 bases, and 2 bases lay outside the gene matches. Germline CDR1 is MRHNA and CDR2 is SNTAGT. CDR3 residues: CASSDLAGVNEQFF. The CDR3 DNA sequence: TGTGCCAGCAGTGATCTAGCGGGAGTCAATGAGCAGTTCTTC.

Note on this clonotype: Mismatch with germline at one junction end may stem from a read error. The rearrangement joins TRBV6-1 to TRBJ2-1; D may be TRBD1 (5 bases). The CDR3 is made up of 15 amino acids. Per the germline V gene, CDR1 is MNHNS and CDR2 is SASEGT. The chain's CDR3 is CASSEVLPGSGERFF. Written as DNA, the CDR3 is TGTGCCAGCAGTGAAGTGCTTCCAGGGTCTGGTGAGCGGTTCTTC.

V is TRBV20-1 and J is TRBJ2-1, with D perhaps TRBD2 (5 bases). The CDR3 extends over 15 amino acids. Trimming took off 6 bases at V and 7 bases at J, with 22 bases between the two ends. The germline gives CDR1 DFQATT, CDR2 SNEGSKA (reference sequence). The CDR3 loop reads CSAERTLTSSNEQFF. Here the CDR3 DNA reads TGCAGTGCGGAACGGACTTTGACTTCGTCAAATGAGCAGTTCTTC.

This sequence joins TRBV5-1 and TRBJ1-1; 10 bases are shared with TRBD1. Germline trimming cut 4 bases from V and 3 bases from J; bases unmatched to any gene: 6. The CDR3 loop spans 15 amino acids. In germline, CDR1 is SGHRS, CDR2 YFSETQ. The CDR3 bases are TGCGCCAGCAGCCCATGGGACAGGGGTGACACTGAAGCTTTCTTT. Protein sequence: CASSPWDRGDTEAFF.

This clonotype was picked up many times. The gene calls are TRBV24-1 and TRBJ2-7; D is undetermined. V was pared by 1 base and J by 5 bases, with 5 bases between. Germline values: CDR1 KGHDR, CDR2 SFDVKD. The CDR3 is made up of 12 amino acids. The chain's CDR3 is CATSDFEDEQYF. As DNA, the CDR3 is TGTGCCACCAGTGATTTCGAGGACGAGCAGTACTTC.

CDR3 protein: CASSLRQGWREQYF. CDR3 sequence (DNA): TGTGCCAGCAGTCTCAGACAGGGGTGGAGGGAGCAGTACTTC. This chain joins TRBV12-3 or TRBV12-4 and TRBJ2-7, with TRBD1 matching 8 bases. The CDR3 runs 14 residues. Trimming took 5 bases from V and 7 from J; bases not matched to a gene: 10.

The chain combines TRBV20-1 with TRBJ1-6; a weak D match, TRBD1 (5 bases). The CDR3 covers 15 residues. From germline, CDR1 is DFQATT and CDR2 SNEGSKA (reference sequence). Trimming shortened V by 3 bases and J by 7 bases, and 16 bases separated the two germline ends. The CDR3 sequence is CSARGWGDRNSPLHF. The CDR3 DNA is TGCAGTGCTAGGGGCTGGGGGGATAGGAATTCACCCCTCCACTTT.

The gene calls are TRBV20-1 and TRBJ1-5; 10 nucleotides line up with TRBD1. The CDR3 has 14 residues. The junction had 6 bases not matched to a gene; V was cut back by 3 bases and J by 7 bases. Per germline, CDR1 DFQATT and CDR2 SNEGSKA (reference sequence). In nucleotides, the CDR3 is TGCAGTGCTAGCGTCCGGGACAGGGGACAGCCCCAGCATTTT. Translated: CSASVRDRGQPQHF.

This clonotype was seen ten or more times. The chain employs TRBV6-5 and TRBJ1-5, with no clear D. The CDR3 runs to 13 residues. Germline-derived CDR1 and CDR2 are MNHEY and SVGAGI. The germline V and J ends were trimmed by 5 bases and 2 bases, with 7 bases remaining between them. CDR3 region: CASSSFGNQPQHF. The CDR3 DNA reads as TGTGCCAGCAGTAGTTTTGGCAATCAGCCCCAGCATTTT.

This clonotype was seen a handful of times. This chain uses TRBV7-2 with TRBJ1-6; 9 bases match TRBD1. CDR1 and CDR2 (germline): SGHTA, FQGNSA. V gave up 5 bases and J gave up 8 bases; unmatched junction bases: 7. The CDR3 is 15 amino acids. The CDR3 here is CASSPLGTGYSPLHF. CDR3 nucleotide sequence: TGTGCCAGCAGCCCCCTGGGGACAGGGTATTCACCCCTCCACTTT. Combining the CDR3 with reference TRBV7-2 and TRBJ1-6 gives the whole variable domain GAGVSQSPSNKVTEKGKDVELRCDPISGHTALYWYRQSLGQGLEFLIYFQGNSAPDKSGLPSDRFSAERTGGSVSTLTIQRTQQEDSAVYLCASSPLGTGYSPLHFGNGTRLTVT.

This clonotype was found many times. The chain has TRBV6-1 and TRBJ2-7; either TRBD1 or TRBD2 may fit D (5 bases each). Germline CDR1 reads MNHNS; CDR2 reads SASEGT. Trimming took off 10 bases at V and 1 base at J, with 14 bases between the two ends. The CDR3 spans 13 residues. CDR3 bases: TGTGCCACCGGGACCGCATCATCCTACGAGCAGTACTTC. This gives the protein CATGTASSYEQYF.

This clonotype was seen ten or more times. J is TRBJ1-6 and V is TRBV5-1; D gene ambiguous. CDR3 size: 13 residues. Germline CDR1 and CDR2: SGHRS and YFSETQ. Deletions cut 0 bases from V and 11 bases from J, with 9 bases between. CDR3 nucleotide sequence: TGCGCCAGCAGCTTGGAGGGTTTGGCACCCCTCCACTTT. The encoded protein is CASSLEGLAPLHF.

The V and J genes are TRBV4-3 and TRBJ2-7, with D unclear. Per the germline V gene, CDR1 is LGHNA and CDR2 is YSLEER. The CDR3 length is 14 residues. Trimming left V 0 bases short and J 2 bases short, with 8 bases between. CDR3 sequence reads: CASSQDPVAYEQYF. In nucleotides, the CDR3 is TGCGCCAGCAGCCAAGATCCCGTAGCCTACGAGCAGTACTTC.

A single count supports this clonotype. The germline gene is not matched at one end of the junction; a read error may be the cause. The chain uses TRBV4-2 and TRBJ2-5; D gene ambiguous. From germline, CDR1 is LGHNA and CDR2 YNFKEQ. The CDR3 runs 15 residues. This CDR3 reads CAISPGLVSQETQYF. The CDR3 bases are TGTGCCATCAGCCCTGGGCTAGTCTCCCAAGAGACCCAGTACTTC.

In nucleotides, the CDR3 is TGTGCCAGCAGCTTAAGTGTTGGTTGGGAGACCCAGTACTTC. Encoded protein: CASSLSVGWETQYF. The chain recombines TRBV7-3 with TRBJ2-5, with D unclear. V was pared by 1 base and J by 5 bases, with 11 bases between. CDR1 and CDR2 from the germline V gene are SGHTA and FQGTGA. The CDR3 runs to 14 residues. Together with reference TRBV7-3 and TRBJ2-5, the CDR3 gives the full variable domain: GAGVSQTPSNKVTEKGKYVELRCDPISGHTALYWYRQSLGQGPEFLIYFQGTGAADDSGLPNDRFFAVRPEGSVSTLKIQRTERGDSAVYLCASSLSVGWETQYFGPGTRLLVL.

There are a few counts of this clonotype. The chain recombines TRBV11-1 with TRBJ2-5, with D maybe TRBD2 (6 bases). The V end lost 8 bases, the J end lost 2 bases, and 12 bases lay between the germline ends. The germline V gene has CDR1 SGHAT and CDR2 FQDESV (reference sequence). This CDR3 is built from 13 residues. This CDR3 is CASGIGLQETQYF. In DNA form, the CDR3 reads TGTGCCAGCGGTATCGGACTACAAGAGACCCAGTACTTC.

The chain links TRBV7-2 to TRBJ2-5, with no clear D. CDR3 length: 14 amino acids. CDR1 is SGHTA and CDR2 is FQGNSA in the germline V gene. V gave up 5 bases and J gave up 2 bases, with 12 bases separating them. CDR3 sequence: CASSHRAGQETQYF. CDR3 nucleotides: TGTGCCAGCAGCCACCGGGCCGGGCAAGAGACCCAGTACTTC. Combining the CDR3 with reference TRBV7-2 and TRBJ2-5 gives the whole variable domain GAGVSQSPSNKVTEKGKDVELRCDPISGHTALYWYRQSLGQGLEFLIYFQGNSAPDKSGLPSDRFSAERTGGSVSTLTIQRTQQEDSAVYLCASSHRAGQETQYFGPGTRLLVL.

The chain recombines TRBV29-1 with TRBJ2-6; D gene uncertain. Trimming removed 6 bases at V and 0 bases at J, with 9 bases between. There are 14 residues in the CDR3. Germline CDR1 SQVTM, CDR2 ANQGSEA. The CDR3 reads CSVRRNSGANVLTF. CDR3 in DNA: TGCAGCGTGCGACGGAACTCTGGGGCCAACGTCCTGACTTTC. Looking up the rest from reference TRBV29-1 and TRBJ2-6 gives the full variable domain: SAVISQKPSRDICQRGTSLTIQCQVDSQVTMMFWYRQQPGQSLTLIATANQGSEATYESGFVIDKFPISRPNLTFSTLTVSNMSPEDSSIYLCSVRRNSGANVLTFGAGSRLTVL.

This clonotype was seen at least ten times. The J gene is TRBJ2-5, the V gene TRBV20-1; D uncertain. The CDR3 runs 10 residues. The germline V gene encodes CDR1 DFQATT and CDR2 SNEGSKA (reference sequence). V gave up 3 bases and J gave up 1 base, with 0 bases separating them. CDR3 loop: CSASQETQYF. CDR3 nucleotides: TGCAGTGCTAGCCAAGAGACCCAGTACTTC.

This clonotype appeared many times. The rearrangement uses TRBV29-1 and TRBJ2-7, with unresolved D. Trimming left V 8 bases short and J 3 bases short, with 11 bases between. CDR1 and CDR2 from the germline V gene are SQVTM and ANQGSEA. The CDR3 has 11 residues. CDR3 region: CSSSLGYEQYF. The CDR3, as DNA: TGCAGCTCCAGCCTGGGCTACGAGCAGTACTTC.

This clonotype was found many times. The CDR3 sequence: CASSYLFGTMKQFF. The CDR3 DNA sequence: TGTGCCAGCAGTTACTTGTTCGGTACAATGAAGCAGTTCTTC. The chain couples TRBV6-2 or TRBV6-3 to TRBJ2-1; no clear D gene. The V gene's germline CDR1 is MNHEY and CDR2 SVGEGT. Trimming took 1 base from V and 11 from J, leaving 15 bases between them. The CDR3 loop spans 14 amino acids.

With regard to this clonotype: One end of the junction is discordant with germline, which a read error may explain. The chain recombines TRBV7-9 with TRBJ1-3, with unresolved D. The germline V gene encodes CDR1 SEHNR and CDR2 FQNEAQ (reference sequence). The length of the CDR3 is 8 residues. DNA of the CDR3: TGTGCCAGCACCCCGCGCTTTTTT. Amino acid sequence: CASTPRFF.

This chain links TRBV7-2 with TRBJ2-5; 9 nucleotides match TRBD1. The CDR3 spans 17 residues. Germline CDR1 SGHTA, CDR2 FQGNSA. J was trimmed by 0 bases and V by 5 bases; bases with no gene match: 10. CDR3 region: CASSRRRDREYQETQYF. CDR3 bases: TGTGCCAGCAGCCGAAGACGGGACAGGGAGTACCAAGAGACCCAGTACTTC.

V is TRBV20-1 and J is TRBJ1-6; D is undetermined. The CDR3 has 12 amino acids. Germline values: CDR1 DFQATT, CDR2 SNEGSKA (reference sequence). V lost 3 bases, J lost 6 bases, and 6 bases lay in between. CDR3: CSARDFNSPLHF. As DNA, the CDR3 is TGCAGTGCTAGGGACTTTAATTCACCCCTCCACTTT.

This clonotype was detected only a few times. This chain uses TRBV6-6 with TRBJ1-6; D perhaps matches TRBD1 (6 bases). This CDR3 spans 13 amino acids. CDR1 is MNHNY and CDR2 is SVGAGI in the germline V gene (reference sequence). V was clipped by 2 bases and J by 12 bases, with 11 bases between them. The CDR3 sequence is CASSYRDTLPLHF. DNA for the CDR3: TGTGCCAGCAGTTACAGGGACACCCTACCCCTCCACTTT.

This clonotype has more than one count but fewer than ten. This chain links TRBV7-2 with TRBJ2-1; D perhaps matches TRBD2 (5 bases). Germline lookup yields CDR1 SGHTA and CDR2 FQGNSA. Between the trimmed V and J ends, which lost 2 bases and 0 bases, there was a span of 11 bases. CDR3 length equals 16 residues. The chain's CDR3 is CASSLIQRSSYNEQFF. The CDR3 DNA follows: TGTGCCAGCAGCTTAATTCAGCGGAGCTCCTACAATGAGCAGTTCTTC.

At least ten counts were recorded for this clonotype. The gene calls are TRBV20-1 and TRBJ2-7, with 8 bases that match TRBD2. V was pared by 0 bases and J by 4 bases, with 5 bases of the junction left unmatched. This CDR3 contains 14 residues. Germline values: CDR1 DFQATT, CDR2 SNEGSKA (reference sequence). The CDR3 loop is CSAREQRERYEQYF. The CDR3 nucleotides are TGCAGTGCTAGAGAACAGCGGGAGAGGTACGAGCAGTACTTC.

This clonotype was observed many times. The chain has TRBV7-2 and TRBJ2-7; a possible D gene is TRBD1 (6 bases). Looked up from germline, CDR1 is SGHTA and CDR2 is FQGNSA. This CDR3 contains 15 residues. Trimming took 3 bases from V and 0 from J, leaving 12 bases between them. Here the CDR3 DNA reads TGTGCCAGCAGCTTTCTCAGGGGCAGCTCCTACGAGCAGTACTTC. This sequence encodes CASSFLRGSSYEQYF. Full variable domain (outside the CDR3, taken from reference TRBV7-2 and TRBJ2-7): GAGVSQSPSNKVTEKGKDVELRCDPISGHTALYWYRQSLGQGLEFLIYFQGNSAPDKSGLPSDRFSAERTGGSVSTLTIQRTQQEDSAVYLCASSFLRGSSYEQYFGPGTRLTVT.

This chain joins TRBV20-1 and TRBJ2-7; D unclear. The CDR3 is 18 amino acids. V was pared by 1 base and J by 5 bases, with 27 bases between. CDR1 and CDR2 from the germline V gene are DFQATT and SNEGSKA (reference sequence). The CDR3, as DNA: TGCAGTGCTAGAGCGCCCCCACCCGCCGGACCCGGGTGGAACGAGCAGTACTTC. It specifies CSARAPPPAGPGWNEQYF.